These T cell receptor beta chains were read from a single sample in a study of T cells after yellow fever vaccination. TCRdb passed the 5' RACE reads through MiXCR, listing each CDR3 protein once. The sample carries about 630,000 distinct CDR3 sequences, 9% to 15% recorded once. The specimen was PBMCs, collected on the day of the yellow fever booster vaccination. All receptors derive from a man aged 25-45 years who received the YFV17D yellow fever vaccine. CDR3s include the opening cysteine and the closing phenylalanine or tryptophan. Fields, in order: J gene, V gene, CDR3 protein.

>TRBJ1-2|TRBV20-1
CSAPLRASGYTF
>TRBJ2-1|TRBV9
CASSVGTGTNEQFF
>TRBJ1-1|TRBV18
CASSPMNTEAFF
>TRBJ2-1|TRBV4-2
CASSQEGAHTTYNEQFF
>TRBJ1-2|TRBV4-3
CASSRYTDANGYTF
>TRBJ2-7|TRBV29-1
CSAKGGQSYEQYF
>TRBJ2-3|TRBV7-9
CASSLDLGATDTQYF
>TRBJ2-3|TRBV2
CASSERGAGVRADTQYF
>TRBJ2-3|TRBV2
CASSEVGLEFGVSTDTQYF
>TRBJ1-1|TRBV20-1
CSARPYGNTEAFF
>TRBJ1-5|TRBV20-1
CSARPTGASQPQHF
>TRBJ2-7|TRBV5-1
CASSPRQGTGYEQYF
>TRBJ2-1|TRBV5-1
CASSLGTSAYNEQFF
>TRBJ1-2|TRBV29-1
CSVADRGWDGYTF
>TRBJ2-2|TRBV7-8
CASSLEVEPGELFF
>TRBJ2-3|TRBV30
CAWSVPGSSTDTQYF
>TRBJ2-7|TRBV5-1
CASSLSQGSEQYF
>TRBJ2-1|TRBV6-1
CASSSEGTSGTYNEQFF
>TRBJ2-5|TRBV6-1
CASSEAVAGVETQYF
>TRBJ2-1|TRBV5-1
CASSLEDWRYNEQFF
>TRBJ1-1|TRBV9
CASSVGPGIGGSEAFF
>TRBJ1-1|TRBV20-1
CSAGTNTEAFF
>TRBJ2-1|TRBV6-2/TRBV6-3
CASSFSWGNEQFF
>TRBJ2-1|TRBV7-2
CASSPDRAYNEQFF
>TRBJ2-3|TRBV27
CASSSLAEPTDTQYF
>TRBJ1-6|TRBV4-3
CASSQDRDLRPLHF
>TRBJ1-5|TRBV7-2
CASSTTGPQPQHF
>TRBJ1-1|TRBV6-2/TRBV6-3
CASSIVPRGTEAFF
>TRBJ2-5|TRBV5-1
CASSLENSASGWFGTQYF
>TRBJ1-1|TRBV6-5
CASSYNNLNTEAFF
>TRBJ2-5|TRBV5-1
CASSLAGTGRETQYF
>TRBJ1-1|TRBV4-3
CASSPWAGGGTEAFF
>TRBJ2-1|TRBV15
CATSRDNLIYNEQFF
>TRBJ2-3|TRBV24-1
CATSEPLAGVTDTQYF
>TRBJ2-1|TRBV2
CASTLLAGADNEQFF
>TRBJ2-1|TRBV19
CASSIELAGYYNEQFF
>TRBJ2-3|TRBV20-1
CSARPLQGSADTQYF
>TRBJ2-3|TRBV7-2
CASSLVGADTDTQYF
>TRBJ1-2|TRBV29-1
CSVEGGFYGYTF
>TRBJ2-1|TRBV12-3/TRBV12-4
CASTYGGGIASNEQFF
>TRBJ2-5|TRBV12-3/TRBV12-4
CASSRDGPPETQYF
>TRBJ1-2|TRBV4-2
CAIGPGGLCGYTF
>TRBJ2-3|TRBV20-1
CSANQGGRGTDTQYF
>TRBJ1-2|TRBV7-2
CASSLSTEAYGYTF
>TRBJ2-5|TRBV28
CASSLGFSALVGQETQYF
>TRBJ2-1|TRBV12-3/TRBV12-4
CASTLRFSSYDEQFF
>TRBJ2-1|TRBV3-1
CASSPSGTGRGEQFF
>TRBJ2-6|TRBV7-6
CASSSRPAGANVLTF
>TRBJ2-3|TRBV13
CASSLGGLANTQYF
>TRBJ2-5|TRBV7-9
CASSLDKQETQYF
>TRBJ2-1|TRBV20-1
CSAKTGTSGSRSYNEQFF
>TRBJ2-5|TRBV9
CASSVGLAGVSETQYF
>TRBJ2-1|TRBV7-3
CASSPRLAASYNEQFF
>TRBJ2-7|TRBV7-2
CASSLNPGGTYEQYF
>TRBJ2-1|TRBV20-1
CSAREAGGPGDEQFF
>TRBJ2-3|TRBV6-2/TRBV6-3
CASRASGSYADTQYF
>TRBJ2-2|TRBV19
CASRAWGAGELFF
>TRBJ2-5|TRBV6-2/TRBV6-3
CASRHESRGRTTKETQYF
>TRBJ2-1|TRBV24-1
CATSGVRELGSSYNEQFF
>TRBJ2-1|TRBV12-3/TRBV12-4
CVSSRPYFHSGYSYNEQFF